Below, 18 T cell receptor beta chains from the same sample are listed, as sequenced in a study of control samples from healthy donors and cancer patients. Repertoires were generated with immunoSEQ multiplex PCR, while TCRdb's copy carries only in-frame clones and drops some. Found here are 170,000 or so clones, about nine tenths of them singletons; the top ten hold 2%. The sample consisted of blood. These TCRs come from a middle-aged woman in good health.

The chain joins TRBV5-1 to TRBJ2-1, with 8 bases that match TRBD1. The CDR3 contains 16 residues. In germline, CDR1 is SGHRS, CDR2 YFSETQ. The V gene end was trimmed by 6 bases and the J gene end by 7 bases; junction bases not matched to a gene: 15. The CDR3 DNA reads as TGCGCCAGCAACCAAGGACAGGGACGAACGGGGAATGAGCAGTTCTTC. Protein product: CASNQGQGRTGNEQFF.

J is TRBJ1-5 and V is TRBV19, with D unclear. V lost 6 bases to trimming and J lost 9 bases, with 18 bases between them. This CDR3 is 14 amino acids long. CDR1 and CDR2 from the germline V gene are LNHDA and SQIVND (reference sequence). In DNA, the CDR3 is TGTGCCAGTAGCCCGACGGGGATTTTACTGCCCCAGCATTTT. Protein sequence: CASSPTGILLPQHF.

This chain joins TRBV5-4 and TRBJ2-7; 9 bases line up with TRBD1. CDR1 SGHNT and CDR2 YYREEE come from the germline V gene (reference sequence). The CDR3 spans 15 residues. Trimming took 0 bases from V and 3 from J; bases not matched to a gene: 4. DNA of the CDR3: TGTGCCAGCAGCTTGGCCGGGGGACAGGGCTACGAGCAGTACTTC. Its translation is CASSLAGGQGYEQYF.

The rearrangement joins TRBV3-1 (or the pseudogene TRBV3-2) to TRBJ1-2; D remains ambiguous. The CDR3 runs to 13 residues. Trimming stripped 3 bases from V and 9 bases from J, with 14 bases between. Per germline, CDR1 LGHDT and CDR2 YNNKEL (reference sequence). The DNA of the CDR3 is TGTGCCAGCAGCCAGGGAGCAGTTCTTAGCTACACCTTC. It is translated as CASSQGAVLSYTF.

The rearrangement links TRBV10-2 to TRBJ1-6; a possible D gene is TRBD1 (5 bases). The CDR3 is made up of 14 amino acids. Trimming shortened V by 3 bases and J by 8 bases, and 11 bases separated the two germline ends. Germline V lookup: CDR1 WSHSY, CDR2 SAAADI. The CDR3 is CASSEPGPDSPLHF. The CDR3 DNA reads as TGCGCCAGCAGTGAACCAGGGCCCGATTCACCCCTCCACTTT.

V and J are TRBV6-5 and TRBJ1-2; D unresolved. V was trimmed by 2 bases and J by 7 bases, leaving 8 bases between them. Germline lookup yields CDR1 MNHEY and CDR2 SVGAGI. The CDR3 runs to 12 residues. Written as DNA, the CDR3 is TGTGCCAGCAGTTACGCGGGGTTTGGCTACACCTTC. Protein product: CASSYAGFGYTF.

V usage is TRBV9 and J usage is TRBJ2-3; no clear D. CDR1 and CDR2 (germline): SGDLS, YYNGEE. The CDR3 is made up of 13 amino acids. The V gene lost 0 bases and the J gene lost 6 bases, with 8 bases spanning the gap. The CDR3 DNA reads TGTGCCAGCAGCGTAGCTGGGGTGGATACGCAGTATTTT. This sequence encodes CASSVAGVDTQYF. The full variable domain, with the rest looked up from reference TRBV9 and TRBJ2-3, is DSGVTQTPKHLITATGQRVTLRCSPRSGDLSVYWYQQSLDQGLQFLIQYYNGEERAKGNILERFSAQQFPDLHSELNLSSLELGDSALYFCASSVAGVDTQYFGPGTRLTVL.

This rearrangement joins TRBV29-1 to TRBJ2-1, with D perhaps matching TRBD1 (6 bases). Germline values: CDR1 SQVTM, CDR2 ANQGSEA. V lost 1 base to trimming and J lost 8 bases, with 15 bases between them. This CDR3 comprises 14 residues. As DNA, the CDR3 is TGCAGCGTTGAAGGAGGGGCAGGGGTGGATGAGCAGTTCTTC. This sequence encodes CSVEGGAGVDEQFF.

Here the CDR3 reads CASNRLGTESYEQYF. For the CDR3, the DNA is TGTGCCAGCAACAGACTCGGGACAGAAAGTTACGAGCAGTACTTC. The gene calls are TRBV6-6 and TRBJ2-7; TRBD1 agrees at 7 bases. Germline lookup yields CDR1 MNHNY and CDR2 SVGAGI (reference sequence). V dropped 7 bases and J dropped 4; count of bases not matched to a gene: 13. This CDR3 is built from 15 residues.

In nucleotides, the CDR3 is TGTGCCAGCAGTTACTCGGGTTTGAACAGGGAAGGTGACACTGAAGCTTTCTTT. Protein: CASSYSGLNREGDTEAFF. This rearrangement joins TRBV6-2 or TRBV6-3 to TRBJ1-1; TRBD1 might be the D (6 bases). V gave up 0 bases and J gave up 3 bases, with 20 bases separating them. The CDR3 is made up of 18 amino acids. Germline assignment: CDR1 MNHEY and CDR2 SVGEGT.

V and J are TRBV2 and TRBJ2-1; D not resolved. V was pared by 7 bases and J by 7 bases, with 17 bases between. The CDR3 sequence is 14 residues long. Germline CDR1 SNHLY, CDR2 FYNNEI. The CDR3 region has the DNA TGTGCCAGCATTCTTGGGCTAAGTATAAATGAGCAGTTCTTC. Its protein product is CASILGLSINEQFF.

This rearrangement joins TRBV11-3 to TRBJ2-3, with D possibly called TRBD1 or TRBD2 (6 bases each). The CDR3 spans 15 residues. Trimming took off 5 bases at V and 3 bases at J, with 15 bases between the two ends. Per germline, CDR1 SGHNT and CDR2 YENEEA. CDR3: CASSLRGVGTDTQYF. As DNA, the CDR3 is TGTGCCAGCAGCCTTAGGGGGGTCGGGACAGATACGCAGTATTTT.

The chain has TRBV5-5 and TRBJ1-4; D remains ambiguous. The CDR3 spans 16 residues. Germline assignment: CDR1 SGHKS and CDR2 YYEKEE (reference sequence). V lost 4 bases, J lost 2 bases, and 15 bases lay in between. The CDR3 DNA reads TGTGCCAGCAGCCCCCGTGGGGTTGGCACTAATGAAAAACTGTTTTTT. It encodes CASSPRGVGTNEKLFF. The whole variable domain, filled in from reference TRBV5-5 and TRBJ1-4, reads DAGVTQSPTHLIKTRGQQVTLRCSPISGHKSVSWYQQVLGQGPQFIFQYYEKEERGRGNFPDRFSARQFPNYSSELNVNALLLGDSALYLCASSPRGVGTNEKLFFGSGTQLSVL.

This chain links TRBV27 with TRBJ2-2; D perhaps matches TRBD1 (6 bases). The ends were cut back, 2 bases at V and 4 bases at J, with 14 bases in the middle. This CDR3 comprises 16 residues. CDR1 and CDR2 from the germline V gene are MNHEY and SMNVEV (reference sequence). The DNA for the CDR3 is TGTGCCAGCAGTTTAAGCCAGGGGCTAAGCACCGGGGAGCTGTTTTTT. This gives the protein CASSLSQGLSTGELFF.

The chain carries TRBV12-3 or TRBV12-4 and TRBJ2-7; D is unresolved. The CDR3 runs 11 residues. Deletions cut 5 bases from V and 4 bases from J, with 6 bases between. The CDR3 loop is CASSKGYEQYF. In nucleotides, the CDR3 is TGTGCCAGCAGTAAAGGTTACGAGCAGTACTTC.

V gene TRBV7-9 combines with J gene TRBJ2-4; 12 nucleotides line up with TRBD1. CDR1 is SEHNR and CDR2 is FQNEAQ in the germline V gene (reference sequence). The CDR3 spans 15 residues. V lost 3 bases to trimming and J lost 5 bases; unmatched junction nucleotides: 2. The CDR3: CASSLGTGGENIQYF. The CDR3 nucleotides are TGTGCCAGCAGCTTGGGGACAGGGGGCGAAAACATTCAGTACTTC.

The J gene is TRBJ2-7, the V gene TRBV3-1 (or the pseudogene TRBV3-2); 8 bases are shared with TRBD1. The V and J ends lost 8 bases and 3 bases, in that order; junction bases with no gene match: 9. Germline V CDR1 and CDR2: LGHDT, YNNKEL (reference sequence). CDR3 length: 14 residues. CDR3 protein: CASGDRGKVYEQYF. The CDR3 nucleotides read TGTGCCAGCGGTGACAGGGGAAAGGTCTACGAGCAGTACTTC.

The chain carries TRBV10-3 and TRBJ1-1; perhaps TRBD1 as D (6 bases). Germline CDR1 reads ENHRY; CDR2 reads SYGVKD. Trimming removed 3 bases from V and 4 bases from J, with 15 bases in between. CDR3 length equals 15 residues. In DNA, the CDR3 is TGTGCCATCAGTGACCCCAGGGGTCGCGGCACTGAAGCTTTCTTT. This encodes CAISDPRGRGTEAFF.